This entry lists 16 T cell receptor beta chains sequenced from one sample in a study of shared clonotypes between healthy human individuals. Profiled with immunoSEQ multiplex PCR; TCRdb holds only in-frame clones, not every one. The repertoire holds roughly 2.5 million clones, around 90% seen once, with around 0.14% in the top ten. Sequencing was carried out using naive CD4+ T cells sorted from blood. Described subset: CD45RA+ positively selected. The receptor source for this set is a young man in good health.

On this clone: The identical CDR3 is also encoded by other nucleotide sequences in the sample. The chain is built from TRBV7-9 and TRBJ2-7; D may correspond to TRBD1 or TRBD2 (5 bases each). V lost 5 bases and J lost 4, with 9 bases in between. Germline CDR1 SEHNR, CDR2 FQNEAQ (reference sequence). The CDR3 is 12 residues long. The CDR3 DNA follows: TGTGCCAGCAGCCCAGAGGGGTACGAGCAGTACTTC. Translating it yields CASSPEGYEQYF.

The J gene is TRBJ2-7, the V gene TRBV9; 13 bases line up with TRBD2. The CDR3 extends over 15 amino acids. Germline trimming cut 2 bases from V and 5 bases from J; bases unmatched to any gene: 4. CDR1 is SGDLS, CDR2 YYNGEE, per germline. In DNA, the CDR3 is TGTGCCAGCAGCGTGACTGGGACTAGCGGGAACGAGCAGTACTTC. Amino acids: CASSVTGTSGNEQYF.

The chain couples TRBV2 to TRBJ2-7; D unresolved. V was clipped by 5 bases and J by 4 bases, with 12 bases between them. Germline V gene data show CDR1 as SNHLY and CDR2 as FYNNEI. The CDR3 sequence is 13 residues long. The CDR3 is CASSKDKVYEQYF. Written as DNA, the CDR3 is TGTGCCAGCAGTAAAGACAAGGTATACGAGCAGTACTTC.

The chain combines TRBV6-4 with TRBJ1-6; no clear D. The CDR3 length is 14 residues. Looked up from germline, CDR1 is MRHNA and CDR2 is SNTAGT. The ends were cut back, 6 bases at V and 5 bases at J, with 11 bases in the middle. The CDR3, as DNA: TGTGCCAGCAGACCTGAGGACGATAATTCACCCCTCCACTTT. Its protein is CASRPEDDNSPLHF.

This clone showed up just once. This chain joins TRBV6-5 and TRBJ1-1, with D possibly matching TRBD1 (6 bases). CDR3 length equals 13 residues. V lost 2 bases and J 7 bases, leaving 11 bases between the germline ends. The germline CDR1 and CDR2 sequences are MNHEY and SVGAGI. The DNA for the CDR3 is TGTGCCAGCAGTTACCCCGGACAGCTTGAAGCTTTCTTT. Translating gives CASSYPGQLEAFF.

Regarding this clone: Other DNA sequences within the sample encode an identical CDR3. The chain carries TRBV25-1 and TRBJ2-5; D might be TRBD1 (6 bases). This CDR3 has 13 residues. The ends were cut back, 4 bases at V and 2 bases at J, with 8 bases in the middle. Germline V gene data show CDR1 as MGHDK and CDR2 as SYGVNS. CDR3 amino acids: CASSADSQETQYF. The CDR3 DNA sequence: TGTGCCAGCAGTGCGGACAGTCAAGAGACCCAGTACTTC.

The chain couples TRBV30 to TRBJ2-7, with TRBD2 as a possible D gene (6 bases). This CDR3 has 12 amino acids. Trimming removed 7 bases from V and 4 bases from J, with 14 bases in between. Germline V gene lookup returns CDR1 GTSNPN and CDR2 SVGIG (reference sequence). The CDR3: CASVWGEYEQYF. In DNA, the CDR3 is TGTGCCTCAGTCTGGGGGGAGTACGAGCAGTACTTC.

The chain has TRBV6-1 and TRBJ2-7; TRBD1 matches at 10 bases. Losses at the gene ends were 4 bases for V and 2 bases for J; bases not matched to a gene: 2. Looked up from germline, CDR1 is MNHNS and CDR2 is SASEGT. The CDR3 sequence is 14 residues long. CDR3 in DNA: TGTGCCAGCAGTGCGACAGGGGGCGCCTACGAGCAGTACTTC. Its protein is CASSATGGAYEQYF.

The chain links TRBV28 to TRBJ1-5, with D possibly matching TRBD1 (6 bases). Trimming stripped 5 bases from V and 7 bases from J, with 18 bases between. The CDR3 extends over 15 amino acids. The germline V gene has CDR1 MDHEN and CDR2 SYDVKM. CDR3 sequence (DNA): TGTGCCAGCAGTACTGTACAGGGAGTGAGGCAGCCCCAGCATTTT. Translation: CASSTVQGVRQPQHF.

V is TRBV7-2 and J is TRBJ2-3; no clear D gene. Trimming removed 0 bases from V and 6 bases from J, with 7 bases in between. CDR1 is SGHTA and CDR2 is FQGNSA in the germline V gene. This CDR3 has 13 residues. CDR3 in DNA: TGTGCCAGCAGCTTAGCCCGCATTGATACGCAGTATTTT. Translating it yields CASSLARIDTQYF.

CDR3 protein: CASSPTGGRFYEQYF. CDR3 DNA: TGCGCCAGCAGTCCTACAGGTGGAAGATTCTACGAGCAGTACTTC. This chain uses TRBV10-2 with TRBJ2-7; D perhaps matches TRBD1 (5 bases). V lost 5 bases, J lost 3 bases, and 17 bases lay in between. The CDR3 has 15 amino acids. Germline V CDR1 and CDR2: WSHSY, SAAADI.

CDR3 bases: TGCGCCAGCAGCACCGGACAGGGACGGCAAGAGACCCAGTACTTC. Amino acids: CASSTGQGRQETQYF. This rearrangement joins TRBV4-3 to TRBJ2-5, with 8 bases aligning to TRBD1. V was clipped by 5 bases and J by 2 bases; unmatched bases: 7. Germline-derived CDR1 and CDR2 are LGHNA and YSLEER. The CDR3 runs 15 residues.

This chain connects TRBV19 to TRBJ2-1; 9 nucleotides match TRBD2. V shed 6 bases, J shed 0 bases, and the junction held 3 bases outside the gene matches. Germline CDR1 LNHDA, CDR2 SQIVND (reference sequence). This CDR3 is built from 15 residues. This chain's CDR3 is CASSPSGVSYNEQFF. The CDR3, as DNA: TGTGCCAGTAGCCCTAGCGGGGTCTCCTACAATGAGCAGTTCTTC.

The chain uses TRBV25-1 and TRBJ2-1, with TRBD2 matching over 8 bases. V lost 7 bases to trimming and J lost 5 bases; unmatched junction nucleotides: 10. CDR3 length: 15 amino acids. CDR1 MGHDK and CDR2 SYGVNS come from the germline V gene. CDR3 sequence reads: CASTEAGVFHNEQFF. The CDR3, as DNA: TGTGCCAGCACGGAAGCGGGAGTGTTCCACAATGAGCAGTTCTTC.

A remark on this clone: In the same sample, other DNA sequences code for this CDR3. The chain links TRBV30 to TRBJ1-2; possibly TRBD1 for D (5 bases). V was pared by 3 bases and J by 2 bases, with 10 bases between. In germline, CDR1 is GTSNPN, CDR2 SVGIG (reference sequence). This CDR3 has 13 amino acids. This CDR3 reads CAWREGRNYGYTF. The DNA for the CDR3 is TGTGCCTGGAGGGAGGGACGAAACTATGGCTACACCTTC.

This chain connects TRBV10-3 to TRBJ2-3, with TRBD1 matching over 10 bases. Trimming removed 6 bases from V and 3 bases from J; junction bases left unmatched: 9. Germline V gives CDR1 ENHRY, CDR2 SYGVKD. The CDR3 runs 16 residues. The CDR3 protein is CAISLGTGERTDTQYF. CDR3 sequence (DNA): TGTGCCATCAGCCTGGGGACAGGGGAAAGGACAGATACGCAGTATTTT.